This T cell receptor (beta chain) derives from a study of cytomegalovirus exposure and HLA in healthy donors. In the PCR, 60 Vbeta and 13 Jbeta primers were used. Clones were sequenced by immunoSEQ multiplex PCR, and TCRdb holds only the in-frame ones, with some missing. The sample shows under 140,000 clones, about 90% of them seen only once. Germline assignment: CDR1 LNHNV and CDR2 YYDKDF (reference sequence). This CDR3 contains 16 residues. V lost 1 base and J lost 8; bases outside the gene matches: 9. The J gene is TRBJ1-4, the V gene TRBV15, with 8 bases matching TRBD1. This receptor was obtained from a man aged 35-49 years in good health and CMV-seronegative. The sequenced material came from PBMCs. The CDR3 DNA sequence: TGTGCCACCAGCAGAGGAACAGGGGGGGCGGGGGAAAAACTGTTTTTT. Its protein product is CATSRGTGGAGEKLFF.